This TCR beta chain was documented in a study of T cell changes during pregnancy in multiple sclerosis. Generated by immunoSEQ multiplex PCR, the TCRdb table keeps only in-frame clones and is missing some. The table lists around 45,000 clones, roughly nine tenths of them singletons, with approximately 8% in the top ten. Germline assignment: CDR1 SGHAT and CDR2 FQNNGV. The CDR3 consists of 14 residues. With 0 bases removed from V and 3 bases from J, the gap between germline ends came to 9 bases. This sample comprised CD8+ T cells from peripheral blood mononuclear cells, obtained in the second trimester of pregnancy. This TCR was sampled from a female donor with multiple sclerosis, enrolled in a pregnancy study. This chain joins TRBV11-2 and TRBJ2-7; tentative D call: TRBD2 (5 bases). The CDR3, as DNA: TGTGCCAGCAGCTTAGATCTCGGGGTCTACGAGCAGTACTTC. Residues: CASSLDLGVYEQYF.